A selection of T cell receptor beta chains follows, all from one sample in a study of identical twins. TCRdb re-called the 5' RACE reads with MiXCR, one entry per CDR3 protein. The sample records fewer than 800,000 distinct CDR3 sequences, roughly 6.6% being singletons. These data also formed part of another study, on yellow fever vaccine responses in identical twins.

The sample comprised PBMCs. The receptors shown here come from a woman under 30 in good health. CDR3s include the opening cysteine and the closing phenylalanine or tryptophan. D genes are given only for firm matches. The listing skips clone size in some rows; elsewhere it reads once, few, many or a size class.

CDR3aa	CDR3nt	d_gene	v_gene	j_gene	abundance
CASSRLQPSTGELFF	TGCGCCAGCAGTCGTCTACAGCCGAGCACCGGGGAGCTGTTTTTT	-	TRBV5-1	TRBJ2-2	-
CASSQDTGQGRPLHF	TGCGCCAGCAGCCAAGACACAGGACAGGGGAGACCCCTCCACTTT	TRBD1	TRBV4-1	TRBJ1-6	many
CASSFTAGTSGYNEQFF	TGCGCCAGCAGCTTTACTGCCGGGACTAGCGGCTACAATGAGCAGTTCTTC	TRBD2	TRBV5-1	TRBJ2-1	few
CASNRQGEDTQYF	TGCGCCAGCAACCGACAGGGGGAAGATACCCAGTACTTC	TRBD1	TRBV5-1	TRBJ2-5	-
CASLPRDPTDTQYF	TGTGCCAGCCTCCCACGGGACCCTACAGATACGCAGTATTTT	-	TRBV7-2	TRBJ2-3	-
CASSQGQVGNTEAFF	TGCGCCAGCAGCCAAGGACAAGTTGGCAACACTGAAGCTTTCTTT	-	TRBV4-1	TRBJ1-1	many
CASSVGPGTDTRYF	-	-	TRBV2	TRBJ2-3	-
CASSPIQTLDDYEQYF	TGTGCCAGCAGCCCAATCCAAACCTTGGACGACTACGAGCAGTACTTC	-	TRBV7-9	TRBJ2-7	-
CSAETDLGKLFF	TGCAGTGCGGAGACAGATTTGGGGAAACTGTTTTTT	-	TRBV20-1	TRBJ1-4	many
CASSQDVTRSSGNTIYF	TGCGCCAGCAGCCAAGACGTGACACGGAGCTCTGGAAACACCATATATTTT	-	TRBV4-1	TRBJ1-3	many
CSAALAGVSYEQYF	TGCAGTGCCGCACTAGCGGGAGTATCTTACGAGCAGTACTTC	TRBD2	TRBV20-1	TRBJ2-7	many
CASSYDRGNSPLHF	TGTGCCAGCAGTTACGACAGGGGTAATTCACCCCTCCACTTT	TRBD1	TRBV27	TRBJ1-6	-